This T cell receptor (beta chain) was recovered during a study of control samples from healthy donors and cancer patients. Clones were sequenced by immunoSEQ multiplex PCR, and TCRdb holds only the in-frame ones, with some missing. The data show about 160,000 clones, 96% seen once. V lost 6 bases, J lost 6 bases, and 8 bases stayed unmatched. The CDR3 sequence is 14 residues long. Per germline, CDR1 MNHEY and CDR2 SVGAGI. This clone was counted a few times. The sample taken for sequencing was blood. V gene TRBV6-5 combines with J gene TRBJ1-1; 9 positions match TRBD1. The origin of this receptor is a young woman in good health. The CDR3 DNA sequence: TGTGCCAGCAGAAGAGGGACAGGGTCCCCTGAAGCTTTCTTT. Protein: CASRRGTGSPEAFF.